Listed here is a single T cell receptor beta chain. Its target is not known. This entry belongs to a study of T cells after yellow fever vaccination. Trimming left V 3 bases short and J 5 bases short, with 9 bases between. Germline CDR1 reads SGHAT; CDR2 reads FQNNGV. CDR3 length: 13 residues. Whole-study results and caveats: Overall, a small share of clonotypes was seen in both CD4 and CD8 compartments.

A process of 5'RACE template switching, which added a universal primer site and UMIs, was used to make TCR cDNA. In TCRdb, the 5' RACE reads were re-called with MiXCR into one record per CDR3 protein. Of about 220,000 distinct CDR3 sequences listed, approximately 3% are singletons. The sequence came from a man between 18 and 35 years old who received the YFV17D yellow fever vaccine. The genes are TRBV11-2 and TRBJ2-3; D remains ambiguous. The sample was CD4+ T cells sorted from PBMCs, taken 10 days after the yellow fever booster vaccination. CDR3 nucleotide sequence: TGTGCCAGCAGCTTTTACCGCCTAGATACGCAGTATTTT. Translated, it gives CASSFYRLDTQYF.